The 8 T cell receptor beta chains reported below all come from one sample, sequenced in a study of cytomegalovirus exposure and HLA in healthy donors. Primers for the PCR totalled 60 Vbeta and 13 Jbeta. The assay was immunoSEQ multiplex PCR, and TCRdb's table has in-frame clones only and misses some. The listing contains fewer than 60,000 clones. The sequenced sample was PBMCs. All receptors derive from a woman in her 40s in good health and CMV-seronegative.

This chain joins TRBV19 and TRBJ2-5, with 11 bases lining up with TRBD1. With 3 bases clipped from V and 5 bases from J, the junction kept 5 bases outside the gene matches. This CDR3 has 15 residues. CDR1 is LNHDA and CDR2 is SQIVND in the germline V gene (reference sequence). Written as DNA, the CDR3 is TGTGCCAGTAGTATGGACAGGGGGCGATTTGAGACCCAGTACTTC. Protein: CASSMDRGRFETQYF.

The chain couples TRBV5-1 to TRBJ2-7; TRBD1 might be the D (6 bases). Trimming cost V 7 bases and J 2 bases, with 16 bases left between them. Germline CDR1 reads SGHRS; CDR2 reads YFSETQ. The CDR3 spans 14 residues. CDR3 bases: TGCGCCAGCGGACCGGGACAAGTCGCCTACGAGCAGTACTTC. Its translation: CASGPGQVAYEQYF.

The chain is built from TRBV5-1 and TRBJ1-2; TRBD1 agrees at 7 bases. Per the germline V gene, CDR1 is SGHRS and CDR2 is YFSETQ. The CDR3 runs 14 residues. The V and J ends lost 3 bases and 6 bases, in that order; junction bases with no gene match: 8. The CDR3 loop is CASSSSTGKHGYTF. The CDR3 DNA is TGCGCCAGCAGCTCGTCGACAGGGAAGCATGGCTACACCTTC.

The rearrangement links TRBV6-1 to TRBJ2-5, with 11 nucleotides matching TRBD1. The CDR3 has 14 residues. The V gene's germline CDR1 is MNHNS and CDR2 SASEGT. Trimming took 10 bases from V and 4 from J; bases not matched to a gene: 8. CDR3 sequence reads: CATFLGTGGETQYF. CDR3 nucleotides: TGTGCCACCTTCCTCGGGACAGGGGGAGAGACCCAGTACTTC.

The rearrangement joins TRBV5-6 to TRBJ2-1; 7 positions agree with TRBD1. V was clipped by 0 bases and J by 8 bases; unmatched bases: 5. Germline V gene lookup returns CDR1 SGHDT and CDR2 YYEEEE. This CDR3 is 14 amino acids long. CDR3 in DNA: TGTGCCAGCAGCTTGGGACAGGGCAGATATGAGCAGTTCTTC. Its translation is CASSLGQGRYEQFF.

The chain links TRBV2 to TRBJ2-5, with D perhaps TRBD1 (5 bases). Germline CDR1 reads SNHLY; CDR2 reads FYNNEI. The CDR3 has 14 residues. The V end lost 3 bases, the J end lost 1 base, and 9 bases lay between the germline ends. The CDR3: CASSEGLGQETQYF. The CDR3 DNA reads TGTGCCAGCAGTGAGGGGCTGGGCCAAGAGACCCAGTACTTC.

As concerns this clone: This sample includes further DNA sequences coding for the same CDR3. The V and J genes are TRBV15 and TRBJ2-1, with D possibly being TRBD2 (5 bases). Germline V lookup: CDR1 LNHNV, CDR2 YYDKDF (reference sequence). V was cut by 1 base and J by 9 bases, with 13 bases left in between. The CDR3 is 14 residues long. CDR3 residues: CATSRGQEVGEQFF. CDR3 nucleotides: TGTGCCACCAGCAGAGGCCAGGAGGTTGGTGAGCAGTTCTTC.

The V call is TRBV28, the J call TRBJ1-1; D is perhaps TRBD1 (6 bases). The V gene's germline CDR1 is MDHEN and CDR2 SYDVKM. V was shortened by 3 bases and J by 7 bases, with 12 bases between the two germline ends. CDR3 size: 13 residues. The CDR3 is CASSLYRAGEAFF. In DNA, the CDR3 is TGTGCCAGCAGTTTGTACAGGGCAGGTGAAGCTTTCTTT.